This T cell receptor (beta chain) was documented in a study of technical replicates of blood from a handful of donors. Data came from immunoSEQ multiplex PCR; TCRdb stores just in-frame clones and leaves some out. The table includes some 76,000 clones, under 95% detected once. The germline V gene encodes CDR1 SNHLY and CDR2 FYNNEI. The CDR3 runs 15 residues. Losses at the gene ends were 6 bases for V and 2 bases for J; bases not matched to a gene: 9. The specimen was T cells isolated from PBMCs. The V and J genes are TRBV2 and TRBJ1-2, with TRBD1 matching over 7 bases. The TCR comes from a human donor in good health. The CDR3 reads CASRTGVQGNYGYTF. CDR3 nucleotides: TGTGCCAGCAGAACAGGGGTACAAGGAAACTATGGCTACACCTTC.